The 23 T cell receptor beta chains presented below share a single source sample, sequenced in a study of T cell responses to AZD1222 COVID-19 vaccine. Clones were read by immunoSEQ multiplex PCR, and TCRdb kept only the in-frame ones, dropping some. The sample lists about 66,000 clones, 88% occurring once. The specimen was peripheral blood, collected 28 days after the second dose of the MenACWY control vaccine. Source of these receptors: an adult who received the MenACWY meningococcal vaccine as a control.

The chain recombines TRBV19 with TRBJ2-7; D may be TRBD1 or TRBD2 (5 bases each). The germline CDR1 and CDR2 sequences are LNHDA and SQIVND (reference sequence). The germline V and J ends were trimmed by 6 bases and 1 base, with 13 bases remaining between them. This CDR3 comprises 14 residues. The chain's CDR3 is CASSSGTESYEQYF. The CDR3 nucleotides are TGTGCCAGTAGCTCCGGGACGGAGTCCTACGAGCAGTACTTC.

The rearrangement links TRBV18 to TRBJ1-1; D remains unclear. The CDR3 runs to 15 residues. Trimming took 3 bases from V and 1 from J, leaving 12 bases between them. Germline V lookup: CDR1 KGHSH, CDR2 LQKENI. The CDR3: CASSPLSRGNTEAFF. In nucleotides, the CDR3 is TGTGCCAGCTCACCCCTAAGTCGGGGGAACACTGAAGCTTTCTTT.

The chain links TRBV5-1 to TRBJ2-7; D possibly corresponds to TRBD1 (5 bases). The CDR3 covers 14 residues. Deletions cut 3 bases from V and 5 bases from J, with 15 bases between. Germline assignment: CDR1 SGHRS and CDR2 YFSETQ. CDR3 DNA sequence: TGCGCCAGCAGCTCGACAGCCAATTTAGACGAGCAGTACTTC. Its protein product is CASSSTANLDEQYF.

Notes on this clone: This sample also contains other DNA sequences that code for the same CDR3. J is TRBJ1-2 and V is TRBV7-2; 7 bases align to TRBD1. This CDR3 comprises 14 residues. Germline trimming cut 1 base from V and 1 base from J; bases unmatched to any gene: 0. Germline CDR1 reads SGHTA; CDR2 reads FQGNSA. CDR3: CASSLGQGNYGYTF. In nucleotides, the CDR3 is TGTGCCAGCAGCTTAGGACAGGGTAACTATGGCTACACCTTC.

The rearrangement links TRBV6-5 to TRBJ1-2; D ambiguous. V lost 2 bases and J lost 0, with 10 bases in between. This CDR3 is 15 amino acids long. The germline V gene has CDR1 MNHEY and CDR2 SVGAGI. CDR3 nucleotides: TGTGCCAGCAGTTACGCCCCCTTAGCTAACTATGGCTACACCTTC. It yields the protein CASSYAPLANYGYTF.

The chain joins TRBV5-8 to TRBJ2-2; no reliable D call. Germline CDR1 SGHTS, CDR2 YDEGEE. V lost 2 bases to trimming and J lost 4 bases, with 6 bases between them. This CDR3 contains 13 residues. For the CDR3, the DNA is TGTGCCAGCAGCTTTTCCGTCACCGGGGAGCTGTTTTTT. It encodes CASSFSVTGELFF.

This sequence joins TRBV29-1 and TRBJ2-5; 11 nucleotides line up with TRBD2. CDR1 is SQVTM and CDR2 is ANQGSEA in the germline V gene. The V gene end was trimmed by 6 bases and the J gene end by 5 bases; junction bases not matched to a gene: 14. The CDR3 length is 16 residues. The CDR3 DNA reads as TGCAGCGTCAATAAGGGGACTAGCGGAAGGGGGGAGACCCAGTACTTC. It specifies CSVNKGTSGRGETQYF.

The rearrangement uses TRBV27 and TRBJ2-3; 8 positions agree with TRBD2. The J segment lost 4 bases and the V segment lost 2 bases, leaving 8 bases of the junction unmatched. Germline V CDR1 and CDR2: MNHEY, SMNVEV (reference sequence). This CDR3 is built from 16 residues. This chain's CDR3 is CASSLTPGGRADTQYF. The DNA for the CDR3 is TGTGCCAGCAGTTTAACCCCGGGAGGGAGGGCAGATACGCAGTATTTT.

This chain joins TRBV4-3 and TRBJ1-2; D may be TRBD1 (6 bases). Trimming took off 2 bases at V and 5 bases at J, with 12 bases between the two ends. Germline loops: CDR1 LGHNA, CDR2 YSLEER. The CDR3 contains 14 residues. The CDR3 DNA reads TGCGCCAGCAGCCAAACGGGGGGCGCTTATGGCTACACCTTC. It encodes CASSQTGGAYGYTF.

The V call is TRBV6-2 or TRBV6-3, the J call TRBJ1-1; 9 nucleotides agree with TRBD1. The ends lost 5 bases at V and 10 bases at J; junction bases unmatched: 8. The CDR3 contains 13 residues. Germline CDR1 and CDR2: MNHEY and SVGEGT. CDR3 in DNA: TGTGCCAGCAGTCCCAACAGGGGGCGGAGAGCTTTCTTT. Its translation: CASSPNRGRRAFF.

The rearrangement links TRBV27 to TRBJ1-2, with no clear D. The CDR3 consists of 16 residues. CDR1 and CDR2 (germline): MNHEY, SMNVEV (reference sequence). V lost 4 bases and J 2 bases, leaving 17 bases between the germline ends. CDR3 loop: CASSSRDHLLNYGYTF. The CDR3 coding sequence is TGTGCCAGCAGTTCCCGGGATCACTTGTTAAACTATGGCTACACCTTC.

CDR3 DNA: TGTGCCATCAGTCCCGGGACTAGCGGCACGCCGAACACCGGGGAGCTGTTTTTT. Translated, it gives CAISPGTSGTPNTGELFF. V usage is TRBV10-3 and J usage is TRBJ2-2; TRBD2 matches at 11 bases. The CDR3 sequence is 18 residues long. Germline V gives CDR1 ENHRY, CDR2 SYGVKD. Germline trimming cut 5 bases from V and 0 bases from J; bases unmatched to any gene: 8.

This clone was counted once. The chain has TRBV7-2 and TRBJ1-1; no reliable D call. This CDR3 comprises 13 residues. Germline lookup yields CDR1 SGHTA and CDR2 FQGNSA. V lost 2 bases, J lost 1 base, and 5 bases lay in between. Here the CDR3 DNA reads TGTGCCAGCAGCTTAACTGGGAACACTGAAGCTTTCTTT. This gives the protein CASSLTGNTEAFF.

The J gene is TRBJ2-1, the V gene TRBV5-4; 12 bases agree with TRBD2. Unmatched junction bases numbered 6, after V lost 4 bases and J lost 4 bases. The CDR3 is made up of 16 amino acids. Germline V CDR1 and CDR2: SGHNT, YYREEE (reference sequence). The CDR3 DNA sequence: TGTGCCAGCAGCGGTCGGACTAGCGGGGTATACAATGAGCAGTTCTTC. Protein: CASSGRTSGVYNEQFF.

The chain carries TRBV7-2 and TRBJ2-5; D ambiguous. The V gene's germline CDR1 is SGHTA and CDR2 FQGNSA. The CDR3 length is 16 residues. The V end lost 5 bases, the J end lost 1 base, and 17 bases lay between the germline ends. The CDR3 coding sequence is TGTGCCAGCAGCGGAAGGGTCGCGGCATTCCAAGAGACCCAGTACTTC. This encodes CASSGRVAAFQETQYF.

The chain uses TRBV5-4 and TRBJ2-7, with D tentatively TRBD1 (5 bases). Germline CDR1 reads SGHNT; CDR2 reads YYREEE (reference sequence). V was cut by 0 bases and J by 2 bases, with 12 bases left in between. The CDR3 sequence is 15 residues long. DNA for the CDR3: TGTGCCAGCAGCTTGGCCAAGACAGACCCCTACGAGCAGTACTTC. Translating gives CASSLAKTDPYEQYF.

The rearrangement uses TRBV4-1 and TRBJ2-7, with D perhaps TRBD1 or TRBD2 (5 bases each). Trimming removed 4 bases at V and 5 bases at J, with 12 bases between. The germline V gene has CDR1 MGHRA and CDR2 YSYEKL. This CDR3 comprises 13 residues. DNA for the CDR3: TGCGCCAGCAGCCGAGAGGGGAAGGACGAGCAGTACTTC. Protein: CASSREGKDEQYF.

The chain has TRBV9 and TRBJ1-1; D perhaps matches TRBD1 (5 bases). This CDR3 comprises 13 residues. CDR1 is SGDLS and CDR2 is YYNGEE in the germline V gene. V was cut by 2 bases and J by 3 bases, with 8 bases left in between. CDR3 DNA sequence: TGTGCCAGCAGCGTTCGGGACGACACTGAAGCTTTCTTT. This encodes CASSVRDDTEAFF.

The CDR3 region is CASSARQRGSYNEQFF. The CDR3 DNA is TGTGCCAGCAGCGCTCGCCAGCGGGGATCCTACAATGAGCAGTTCTTC. V is TRBV11-2 and J is TRBJ2-1; 7 bases line up with TRBD2. V lost 5 bases to trimming and J lost 1 base; unmatched junction nucleotides: 8. CDR3 length equals 16 residues. Germline V gene lookup returns CDR1 SGHAT and CDR2 FQNNGV.

This chain uses TRBV12-3 or TRBV12-4 with TRBJ2-3, with 7 bases that match TRBD2. The CDR3 has 13 residues. The V gene end was trimmed by 3 bases and the J gene end by 8 bases; junction bases not matched to a gene: 5. CDR3 nucleotide sequence: TGTGCCAGCAGTTTCAGTCGGGGGGTTACGCAGTATTTT. Its translation: CASSFSRGVTQYF.

This clone was detected once. The gene calls are TRBV11-3 and TRBJ2-1, with 8 bases aligning to TRBD2. V dropped 5 bases and J dropped 8; count of bases not matched to a gene: 11. CDR1 is SGHNT and CDR2 is YENEEA in the germline V gene. This CDR3 contains 15 residues. The CDR3 DNA sequence: TGTGCCAGCAGCCCAAGCGGGAGACGGGGCGATGAGCAGTTCTTC. It yields the protein CASSPSGRRGDEQFF.

V gene TRBV7-9 combines with J gene TRBJ1-3; perhaps TRBD1 as D (6 bases). Trimming took 3 bases from V and 2 from J, leaving 11 bases between them. The CDR3 consists of 15 residues. Germline CDR1 is SEHNR and CDR2 is FQNEAQ (reference sequence). The CDR3 DNA reads TGTGCCAGCAGCTTTGGGGGGGCGGCTGGAAACACCATATATTTT. This codes for CASSFGGAAGNTIYF.

This rearrangement joins TRBV2 to TRBJ2-2, with TRBD1 as a possible D gene (6 bases). The germline CDR1 and CDR2 sequences are SNHLY and FYNNEI. Trimming removed 5 bases from V and 5 bases from J, with 21 bases in between. The CDR3 consists of 17 residues. The CDR3 coding sequence is TGTGCCAGCAGTACGCCCTTCGGGACAACCTATACCGGGGAGCTGTTTTTT. It encodes CASSTPFGTTYTGELFF.